These 7 T cell receptor beta chains originate from one sample sequenced in a study of blood T cell repertoires in COVID-19 (dated by TCRdb to between 2020 and 2021). Library generation was performed with the immunoSEQ multiplex PCR assay. The immuneACCESS repertoire file appears here via TCRdb, limited to in-frame rearrangements. These files lack a portion of the clones; in checked studies, under half of the deficit traces to unresolved V genes, and the cause of the others is not known. The sample yields roughly 200,000 clones; more than 80% were counted once. The ten biggest clones cover 8.2% of the sample. The sequenced sample was peripheral blood. All receptors come from a woman aged 55-75 years with acute or convalescent COVID-19.

The V gene is TRBV7-8, the J gene TRBJ1-2; 9 bases align to TRBD1. The V gene's germline CDR1 is SGHVS and CDR2 FQNEAQ. The CDR3 length is 18 residues. V was pared by 1 base and J by 7 bases, with 16 bases of the junction left unmatched. The CDR3 reads CASSLGGTGYGIGSGYTF. CDR3 nucleotide sequence: TGTGCCAGCAGCTTAGGTGGGACAGGGTACGGAATAGGCTCTGGCTACACCTTC.

The chain has TRBV6-1 and TRBJ2-1; the match to TRBD2 covers 11 bases. In germline, CDR1 is MNHNS, CDR2 SASEGT. The CDR3 contains 17 residues. V lost 4 bases to trimming and J lost 0 bases; unmatched junction nucleotides: 5. CDR3: CASSGRGLAVSYNEQFF. CDR3 coding DNA: TGTGCCAGCAGTGGCCGGGGACTAGCGGTCTCCTACAATGAGCAGTTCTTC.

The gene calls are TRBV19 and TRBJ2-5; D gene ambiguous. This CDR3 region has 13 residues. The V end lost 5 bases, the J end lost 4 bases, and 11 bases lay between the germline ends. From germline, CDR1 is LNHDA and CDR2 SQIVND (reference sequence). Written as DNA, the CDR3 is TGTGCCAGTAGTTTTCTCGGTGCAGAGACCCAGTACTTC. As protein: CASSFLGAETQYF.

The chain carries TRBV5-1 and TRBJ1-4; unclear D gene. Looked up from germline, CDR1 is SGHRS and CDR2 is YFSETQ. The CDR3 extends over 15 amino acids. Trimming took 4 bases from V and 1 from J, leaving 11 bases between them. The chain's CDR3 is CASSRTGITNEKLFF. CDR3 nucleotides: TGCGCCAGCAGCCGGACCGGGATAACTAATGAAAAACTGTTTTTT.

The chain combines TRBV5-5 with TRBJ1-6, with 8 bases matching TRBD1. Per germline, CDR1 SGHKS and CDR2 YYEKEE (reference sequence). V was pared by 4 bases and J by 10 bases, with 10 bases of the junction left unmatched. The CDR3 has 15 residues. The CDR3 spells CASSLTSTGGSPLHF. The DNA for the CDR3 is TGTGCCAGCAGCCTGACTAGCACAGGGGGATCACCCCTCCACTTT.

This clone has a single count. The gene calls are TRBV7-2 and TRBJ2-1, with 11 bases fitting TRBD2. After removal of 4 bases from V and 5 bases from J, the junction contained 4 bases not matched to a gene. Germline-derived CDR1 and CDR2 are SGHTA and FQGNSA. CDR3 length: 15 residues. CDR3 coding DNA: TGTGCCAGCAGCTCCTTAGCGGGAGGGCACAATGAGCAGTTCTTC. Encoded protein: CASSSLAGGHNEQFF.

The CDR3, as DNA: TGTGCCAGCAGCCGGACTGGGGACACCGGGGAGCTGTTTTTT. It specifies CASSRTGDTGELFF. V and J are TRBV7-9 and TRBJ2-2, with TRBD2 as a possible D gene (5 bases). Trimming shortened V by 5 bases and J by 3 bases, and 10 bases separated the two germline ends. Germline CDR1 SEHNR, CDR2 FQNEAQ (reference sequence). The CDR3 has 14 residues.